This T cell receptor (beta chain) stems from a study of shared clonotypes between healthy human individuals. The study's findings and limits: Sharing of clonotypes among donors was expected to vary with sequencing depth. When naive CD4 clonotypes were compared across a handful of donors, 5% to 5.5% were shared.

The donor cohort consisted entirely of Caucasian adults residing in Nashville, Tennessee. Note on this clone: Its antigen is undetermined.

Profiled with immunoSEQ multiplex PCR; TCRdb holds only in-frame clones, not every one. The data show a few million clones, with approximately 94% seen just once and 0.1% to 0.15% held by the top ten. This CDR3 contains 16 residues. This chain connects TRBV21-1 to TRBJ2-7; the table's D call TRBD2 went unverified against the DNA. TRBV21-1 is a pseudogene segment. The origin of this receptor is a man between 18 and 29 years old in good health. Sequences were obtained from naive CD4+ T cells sorted from blood. This sample's subset: CD45RA+ positively selected. CDR3: CASSPLSGGRNYEQYF. DNA of the CDR3: TGTGCCAGCAGCCCACTGTCCGGGGGGCGCAACTACGAGCAGTACTTC.